Listed below are T cell receptor beta chains from one sample, sequenced in a study of T cell responses to AZD1222 COVID-19 vaccine. TCRdb's copy holds only in-frame clones and misses some; the assay was immunoSEQ multiplex PCR. In the table there are 110,000 to 150,000 clones, 70% to 90% of which are singletons. The sequencing used peripheral blood, collected on day 0 of AZD1222 vaccination. These receptors all come from an adult in good health. Both conserved end residues are part of each CDR3. Fields, in order: clone size, D gene, V gene, J gene, CDR3 protein, CDR3 DNA. A D gene is named only where the DNA matches it firmly. Where a row states a size, it is once, few, many or the class of an expanded clone; other rows omit it.

size: NA
D: TRBD1
V: TRBV28
J: TRBJ1-4
CDR3: CASQQGVNEKLFF
DNA: TGTGCCAGCCAGCAGGGGGTTAATGAAAAACTGTTTTTT

size: NA
D: NA
V: TRBV7-9
J: TRBJ1-2
CDR3: CASSFGDRSKGYTF
DNA: TGTGCCAGCAGCTTCGGGGACCGATCTAAGGGCTACACCTTC

size: NA
D: NA
V: TRBV5-1
J: TRBJ2-3
CDR3: CASSLATPSDTQYF
DNA: TGCGCCAGCAGCTTGGCTACCCCGTCGGATACGCAGTATTTT

size: NA
D: NA
V: TRBV5-6
J: TRBJ1-3
CDR3: CASSLVSVSGNTIYF
DNA: TGTGCCAGCAGCTTGGTCAGCGTCTCTGGAAACACCATATATTTT

size: few
D: NA
V: TRBV23-1
J: TRBJ1-5
CDR3: CARLEGNQPQHF
DNA: TGCGCCAGATTGGAGGGTAATCAGCCCCAGCATTTT

size: NA
D: NA
V: TRBV28
J: TRBJ2-1
CDR3: CASSFGLQPYNEQFF
DNA: TGTGCCAGCAGTTTCGGCCTCCAACCCTACAATGAGCAGTTCTTC

size: NA
D: TRBD2
V: TRBV10-3
J: TRBJ2-7
CDR3: CAIRATGGEQYF
DNA: TGTGCCATCAGGGCGACGGGGGGAGAGCAGTACTTC

size: NA
D: NA
V: TRBV7-2
J: TRBJ1-5
CDR3: CASCPWGNQPQHF
DNA: TGTGCCAGTTGCCCGTGGGGCAATCAGCCCCAGCATTTT

size: NA
D: TRBD1
V: TRBV2
J: TRBJ1-1
CDR3: CASRDRGRTEAFF
DNA: TGTGCCAGCAGGGACAGGGGTAGGACTGAAGCTTTCTTT

size: once
D: TRBD1
V: TRBV7-9
J: TRBJ1-2
CDR3: CASSLRGQGANYGYTF
DNA: TGTGCCAGCAGCTTAAGGGGACAGGGGGCTAACTATGGCTACACCTTC

size: NA
D: TRBD2
V: TRBV13
J: TRBJ2-1
CDR3: CASSPTDSGGLYNEQFF
DNA: TGTGCCAGCAGCCCGACGGACTCGGGGGGTCTATACAATGAGCAGTTCTTC

size: NA
D: NA
V: TRBV3-1/TRBV3-2
J: TRBJ2-1
CDR3: CASSPYRAGPYNEQFF
DNA: TGTGCCAGCAGCCCTTACAGGGCAGGCCCCTACAATGAGCAGTTCTTC

size: NA
D: NA
V: TRBV28
J: TRBJ2-1
CDR3: CASSSGDKQFF
DNA: TGTGCCAGCAGTTCTGGGGACAAGCAGTTCTTC

size: NA
D: TRBD1
V: TRBV27
J: TRBJ1-1
CDR3: CASSLTGTEAFF
DNA: TGTGCCAGCAGTTTGACAGGGACTGAAGCTTTCTTT

size: few
D: NA
V: TRBV5-1
J: TRBJ2-7
CDR3: CASSSGDGTYEQYF
DNA: TGCGCCAGCAGCTCGGGGGACGGTACCTACGAGCAGTACTTC

size: NA
D: TRBD1
V: TRBV6-5
J: TRBJ1-1
CDR3: CASRPAGGNTEAFF
DNA: TGTGCCAGCAGACCTGCAGGGGGGAACACTGAAGCTTTCTTT